The clone carrying this T cell receptor (beta chain) was counted at least ten times. Its target is not known. The data were taken from a study of blood T cells in healthy people across ages. Study-level background: Per every two T cells, about one barcoded beta molecule was captured by template switching.

The CDR3 runs 11 residues. Trimming shortened V by 6 bases and J by 4 bases, and 6 bases separated the two germline ends. Whole-study findings and limits: It was the long-lived donors that had more naive CD4+ cells and higher diversity than aged donors.

Primers used in a second PCR of roughly 6 to 12 cycles were a sample-barcoded 5' primer and a J-beta primer mix. Each CDR3 protein gets one entry after TCRdb re-called the 5' RACE reads with MiXCR. The sample has almost 550,000 distinct CDR3 sequences, about 25% seen once. These data also featured in a second study, about T cells of mothers and their children. That source notes: Addition of sample barcodes and 2-4 random nucleotides occurred through the M1S primer of the second PCR. Comparable shaping of TCR recombination output by thymic selection was observed in related and unrelated pairs.

The V and J genes are TRBV12-3 or TRBV12-4 and TRBJ2-5; no definite D call. The sequenced material came from blood. This receptor was obtained from a boy aged 10-17 years in good health. As DNA, the CDR3 is TGTGCCAGCAGCTCAGGAGAGACCCAGTACTTC. Translated, it gives CASSSGETQYF.